One and the same sample provided the 5 T cell receptor beta chains below, sequenced in a study of blood T cells in healthy people across ages. The second PCR ran roughly 6 to 11 cycles with a sample-barcoded 5' primer and J-beta primers. TCRdb reprocessed the 5' RACE reads via MiXCR and lists one record per CDR3 protein. Here the sample spans 850,000 to 1,100,000 distinct CDR3 sequences, 35% to 40% being singletons. The sample was blood. These receptors all come from a man aged 18-30 years in good health.

In its sample, this clonotype was seen a few times. The rearrangement uses TRBV12-3 or TRBV12-4 and TRBJ1-5, with D possibly matching TRBD1 (6 bases). The CDR3 is 15 amino acids. Trimming removed 4 bases at V and 7 bases at J, with 17 bases between. The CDR3 region has the DNA TGTGCCAGCAGTTCCGCAGGCAGGGGCGGCCAGCCCCAGCATTTT. Amino acids: CASSSAGRGGQPQHF.

The V and J genes are TRBV28 and TRBJ1-1, with 9 bases fitting TRBD1. Trimming took 2 bases from V and 3 from J; bases not matched to a gene: 7. CDR3 length: 16 residues. Looked up from germline, CDR1 is MDHEN and CDR2 is SYDVKM. CDR3 amino acids: CASSLRTGARDTEAFF. The CDR3 nucleotides read TGTGCCAGCAGTTTAAGGACAGGGGCTAGGGACACTGAAGCTTTCTTT.

About this clonotype itself: This may stem from a read error, because a much larger clone lies one nucleotide away. This chain links TRBV14 with TRBJ2-1; TRBD2 might be the D (6 bases). CDR3 length equals 14 residues. The V gene's germline CDR1 is SGHDN and CDR2 FVKESK. CDR3: CTSSQETSWDEQFF. The CDR3 nucleotides read TGTACCAGCAGCCAAGAAACTAGCTGGGATGAGCAGTTCTTC.

This clonotype was seen a few times. V is TRBV6-2 or TRBV6-3 and J is TRBJ2-5; D call uncertain. Trimming took off 5 bases at V and 0 bases at J, with 10 bases between the two ends. This CDR3 is built from 14 residues. The germline V gene encodes CDR1 MNHEY and CDR2 SVGEGT. The CDR3 DNA is TGTGCCAGCAGTGACGACACAGACCAAGAGACCCAGTACTTC. Translation: CASSDDTDQETQYF.

This chain connects TRBV4-3 to TRBJ1-1, with 8 bases lining up with TRBD1. Unmatched junction bases numbered 4, after V lost 0 bases and J lost 7 bases. The CDR3 loop spans 14 amino acids. Germline CDR1 and CDR2: LGHNA and YSLEER. As DNA, the CDR3 is TGCGCCAGCAGCCAAGAACAGGGGGTTCGTGAAGCTTTCTTT. Amino acids: CASSQEQGVREAFF.